The 7 T cell receptor beta chains below all came from one sample that was sequenced in a study of patients and donors after allogeneic stem cell transplantation. A single record per CDR3 protein comes from TCRdb applying MiXCR to the RT-PCR reads. Of 920,000 or so distinct CDR3 sequences listed, around 17% were seen once; the top ten hold 5% to 7.5%. The sequenced sample consisted of blood, either unsorted or a sorted T cell fraction (not recorded which). The source of these receptors is a human donor who was either an allogeneic HSCT recipient or a stem cell or donor lymphocyte infusion donor (not recorded which). It is not recorded whose cells these are; they may come from a transplant donor.

The J gene is TRBJ1-5, the V gene TRBV6-1; D ambiguous. V dropped 6 bases and J dropped 3 bases, with 9 bases sitting between them. Germline loops: CDR1 MNHNS, CDR2 SASEGT. The CDR3 is 13 amino acids. This chain's CDR3 is CASRVSFNQPQHF. The CDR3 region has the DNA TGTGCCAGCAGAGTATCATTCAATCAGCCCCAGCATTTT.

The V call is TRBV10-3, the J call TRBJ2-4; 7 bases line up with TRBD1. V was pared by 7 bases and J by 9 bases, with 6 bases of the junction left unmatched. Looked up from germline, CDR1 is ENHRY and CDR2 is SYGVKD. The CDR3 totals 12 residues. This CDR3 is CAINRDRGIQYF. For the CDR3, the DNA is TGTGCCATCAACCGGGACAGAGGCATTCAGTACTTC.

There are a few counts of this clonotype. The V call is TRBV20-1, the J call TRBJ2-3; 12 bases map to TRBD2. CDR1 DFQATT and CDR2 SNEGSKA come from the germline V gene (reference sequence). V gave up 4 bases and J gave up 0 bases; unmatched junction bases: 5. This CDR3 is 16 amino acids long. CDR3 sequence reads: CSANPSGGGSTDTQYF. Written as DNA, the CDR3 is TGCAGTGCTAACCCTAGCGGGGGGGGTAGCACAGATACGCAGTATTTT.

This clonotype has at least ten counts. The V call is TRBV7-6, the J call TRBJ2-7; possibly TRBD1 for D (5 bases). Trimming stripped 0 bases from V and 5 bases from J, with 11 bases between. The CDR3 runs to 14 residues. Germline loops: CDR1 SGHVS, CDR2 FNYEAQ. Written as DNA, the CDR3 is TGTGCCAGCAGCTTAGCCCAGGGTATCAACGAGCAGTACTTC. Encoded protein: CASSLAQGINEQYF.

V gene TRBV7-6 combines with J gene TRBJ2-1; TRBD1 aligns across 10 bases. Germline V CDR1 and CDR2: SGHVS, FNYEAQ. The trim removed 7 bases at V and 5 bases at J, leaving 11 bases unmatched. The CDR3 runs 16 residues. The CDR3 sequence is CASTRTPGQGDNEQFF. The CDR3 region has the DNA TGTGCCAGCACCAGGACCCCCGGACAGGGGGACAATGAGCAGTTCTTC. Using reference TRBV7-6 and TRBJ2-1 for the parts outside the CDR3, the full variable domain is GAGVSQSPRYKVTKRGQDVALRCDPISGHVSLYWYRQALGQGPEFLTYFNYEAQQDKSGLPNDRFSAERPEGSISTLTIQRTEQRDSAMYRCASTRTPGQGDNEQFFGPGTRLTVL.

The table lists this clonotype with many counts. The chain combines TRBV7-9 with TRBJ1-2; D is ambiguous. Trimming took 1 base from V and 2 from J, leaving 11 bases between them. Germline lookup yields CDR1 SEHNR and CDR2 FQNEAQ (reference sequence). The CDR3 runs to 15 residues. In DNA form, the CDR3 reads TGTGCCAGCAGCTTAGTTGTCGGACGGAACTATGGCTACACCTTC. It is translated as CASSLVVGRNYGYTF. Looking up the rest from reference TRBV7-9 and TRBJ1-2 gives the full variable domain: DTGVSQNPRHKITKRGQNVTFRCDPISEHNRLYWYRQTLGQGPEFLTYFQNEAQLEKSRLLSDRFSAERPKGSFSTLEIQRTEQGDSAMYLCASSLVVGRNYGYTFGSGTRLTVV.

The genes are TRBV11-1 and TRBJ2-2, with D perhaps given as TRBD1 or TRBD2 (5 bases each). The CDR3 loop spans 15 amino acids. Trimming took 6 bases from V and 5 from J, leaving 16 bases between them. In germline, CDR1 is SGHAT, CDR2 FQDESV (reference sequence). The DNA of the CDR3 is TGTGCCAGCAGTCGGAGGCCCAGGGAAACCGGGGAGCTGTTTTTT. It yields the protein CASSRRPRETGELFF.